What follows are 23 T cell receptor beta chains derived from one specimen sequenced in a study of metastatic and nonmetastatic thyroid tumors. There were no patients who had received any treatment before thyroid surgery. MiXCR re-clonotyped the PCR reads for TCRdb. The sample holds approximately 8,000 clones, around 29% seen once. What was sequenced was tumor tissue. The origin of the receptors is a female donor with papillary thyroid cancer or a benign thyroid nodule (not recorded which). Some clones in this sample may be carry-over from other donors' samples.

V is TRBV5-1 and J is TRBJ2-5, with D unclear. Germline V gene sequence: CDR1 SGHRS, CDR2 YFSETQ. V was cut by 0 bases and J by 0 bases, with 6 bases left in between. The CDR3 extends over 14 amino acids. CDR3 DNA sequence: TGCGCCAGCAGCTTGGTGGTGTACCAAGAGACCCAGTACTTC. This translates into CASSLVVYQETQYF.

This clone was counted between two and nine times. This chain joins TRBV10-3 and TRBJ2-7; 7 bases match TRBD1. The J segment lost 5 bases and the V segment lost 4 bases, leaving 2 bases of the junction unmatched. CDR1 ENHRY and CDR2 SYGVKD come from the germline V gene. There are 12 residues in the CDR3. The CDR3 bases are TGTGCCATCAGTGGGCAGGGGGACGAGCAGTACTTC. This translates into CAISGQGDEQYF.

The V and J genes are TRBV11-3 and TRBJ2-3, with TRBD2 identical over 7 bases. With V trimmed by 3 bases and J by 6 bases, 0 bases remained unmatched. Germline CDR1 and CDR2: SGHNT and YENEEA. The CDR3 runs 12 residues. CDR3 amino acids: CASSLGGDTQYF. DNA of the CDR3: TGTGCCAGCAGCTTGGGGGGGGATACGCAGTATTTT. Variable domain in full (rest from reference TRBV11-3 and TRBJ2-3): EAGVVQSPRYKIIEKKQPVAFWCNPISGHNTLYWYLQNLGQGPELLIRYENEEAVDDSQLPKDRFSAERLKGVDSTLKIQPAELGDSAVYLCASSLGGDTQYFGPGTRLTVL.

This clone qualifies as medium-sized. The chain couples TRBV9 to TRBJ1-5, with D maybe TRBD1 (6 bases). The CDR3 consists of 15 residues. V lost 4 bases and J lost 0, with 11 bases in between. CDR1 is SGDLS, CDR2 YYNGEE, per germline. CDR3 loop: CASSPRGLSNQPQHF. CDR3 in DNA: TGTGCCAGCAGCCCCAGGGGCCTTAGCAATCAGCCCCAGCATTTT.

The V call is TRBV12-3 or TRBV12-4, the J call TRBJ2-5, with D hard to call. Trimming removed 3 bases at V and 2 bases at J, with 7 bases between. The CDR3 length is 13 residues. CDR3 nucleotide sequence: TGTGCCAGCAGTTTGACTCAACAAGAGACCCAGTACTTC. Translation gives CASSLTQQETQYF.

The rearrangement joins TRBV20-1 to TRBJ2-3, with D tentatively TRBD1 (5 bases). The V and J ends lost 3 bases and 3 bases respectively, with 7 bases between them. In germline, CDR1 is DFQATT, CDR2 SNEGSKA (reference sequence). The length of the CDR3 is 12 residues. CDR3 DNA sequence: TGCAGTGCTAGCCAGGGAACAGATACGCAGTATTTT. It specifies CSASQGTDTQYF.

This rearrangement joins TRBV11-2 to TRBJ2-2; D uncertain. Trimming stripped 2 bases from V and 0 bases from J, with 7 bases between. The CDR3 is made up of 15 amino acids. CDR1 and CDR2 (germline): SGHAT, FQNNGV. CDR3 protein: CASSLQRSNTGELFF. CDR3 sequence (DNA): TGTGCCAGCAGCTTACAACGATCGAACACCGGGGAGCTGTTTTTT.

This clone is medium-sized. The gene calls are TRBV7-6 and TRBJ1-1, with D tentatively TRBD1 (6 bases). Trimming left V 5 bases short and J 1 base short, with 14 bases between. Per germline, CDR1 SGHVS and CDR2 FNYEAQ. There are 15 residues in the CDR3. CDR3 region: CASSILQGWNTEAFF. The CDR3 DNA follows: TGTGCCAGCAGCATATTACAGGGATGGAACACTGAAGCTTTCTTT.

This chain connects TRBV11-2 to TRBJ1-6; the D is unclear. The germline gives CDR1 SGHAT, CDR2 FQNNGV. The CDR3 contains 15 residues. Trimming cost V 5 bases and J 6 bases, with 14 bases left between them. The CDR3 protein is CASSPSWSPNSPLHF. CDR3 DNA: TGTGCCAGCAGCCCGAGCTGGAGCCCTAATTCACCCCTCCACTTT.

The chain combines TRBV13 with TRBJ2-3; unclear D gene. This CDR3 spans 17 amino acids. Per germline, CDR1 PRHDT and CDR2 FYEKMQ (reference sequence). With 4 bases removed from V and 4 bases from J, the gap between germline ends came to 21 bases. The CDR3 sequence: CASSSSWFRSRADTQYF. CDR3 coding DNA: TGTGCCAGCAGCTCCTCCTGGTTCCGTTCAAGGGCAGATACGCAGTATTTT.

This chain connects TRBV10-3 to TRBJ2-2, with D possibly being TRBD2 (6 bases). The V end was cut by 2 bases, the J end by 5 bases, with 12 bases between. Germline-derived CDR1 and CDR2 are ENHRY and SYGVKD. The CDR3 sequence is 15 residues long. For the CDR3, the DNA is TGTGCCATCAGTGAGGGGAGGCCGGGGACCGGGGAGCTGTTTTTT. This translates into CAISEGRPGTGELFF.

This clone has more than one count but fewer than ten. CDR3 region: CASSTGLADNEQFF. The DNA of the CDR3 is TGTGCCAGCAGTACGGGACTAGCGGACAATGAGCAGTTCTTC. The gene calls are TRBV6-1 and TRBJ2-1; TRBD2 agrees at 11 bases. Germline lookup yields CDR1 MNHNS and CDR2 SASEGT. Trimming took 5 bases from V and 5 from J; bases not matched to a gene: 2. The CDR3 is made up of 14 amino acids.

This clone was picked up a small number of times. V gene TRBV27 combines with J gene TRBJ1-2; a possible D gene is TRBD1 (6 bases). CDR1 is MNHEY, CDR2 SMNVEV, per germline (reference sequence). Trimming left V 0 bases short and J 10 bases short, with 15 bases between. CDR3 length: 14 amino acids. CDR3 residues: CASSLSSGTRDYTF. The CDR3 DNA is TGTGCCAGCAGTTTATCCTCCGGGACACGCGACTACACCTTC.

J is TRBJ1-6 and V is TRBV30, with D possibly being TRBD1 (6 bases). V dropped 2 bases and J dropped 7 bases, with 12 bases sitting between them. The CDR3 is 14 amino acids. Germline V lookup: CDR1 GTSNPN, CDR2 SVGIG (reference sequence). CDR3 DNA sequence: TGTGCCTGGAGTCCGGGGCAGGGGAATTCACCCCTCCACTTT. Its translation: CAWSPGQGNSPLHF.

This rearrangement joins TRBV2 to TRBJ1-6; D is possibly TRBD1 (6 bases). Germline V lookup: CDR1 SNHLY, CDR2 FYNNEI. The CDR3 has 16 residues. V gave up 10 bases and J gave up 5 bases, with 21 bases separating them. CDR3 in amino acids: CATEGWDPGDNSPLHF. The DNA for the CDR3 is TGTGCCACCGAAGGGTGGGACCCAGGGGATAATTCACCCCTCCACTTT.

There are a few counts of this clone. The chain uses TRBV6-1 and TRBJ1-1; the match to TRBD1 covers 11 bases. V gave up 6 bases and J gave up 5 bases; unmatched junction bases: 5. The V gene's germline CDR1 is MNHNS and CDR2 SASEGT. The CDR3 has 14 amino acids. Here the CDR3 reads CASRTGTGGTEAFF. The CDR3 DNA sequence: TGTGCCAGCAGGACCGGGACAGGGGGGACTGAAGCTTTCTTT.

The V and J genes are TRBV12-5 and TRBJ2-7, with 7 bases identical to TRBD1. There are 13 residues in the CDR3. Looked up from germline, CDR1 is LGHNT and CDR2 is FRNRAP. V trimming: 6 bases; J trimming: 2 bases; junction bases outside the gene matches: 4. CDR3 coding DNA: TGTGCTAGTGGCCGCCAGGGGGCCTACGAGCAGTACTTC. Translating gives CASGRQGAYEQYF.

This clone was recorded a few times. V gene TRBV6-1 combines with J gene TRBJ2-7, with 8 bases lining up with TRBD2. This CDR3 has 15 amino acids. With 5 bases clipped from V and 0 bases from J, the junction kept 6 bases outside the gene matches. The germline gives CDR1 MNHNS, CDR2 SASEGT. CDR3: CASSSGGPHSYEQYF. CDR3 nucleotide sequence: TGTGCCAGCAGTTCGGGGGGGCCCCACTCCTACGAGCAGTACTTC.

This clone ranks as medium-sized. The chain has TRBV19 and TRBJ2-4; unclear D gene. The germline V gene encodes CDR1 LNHDA and CDR2 SQIVND (reference sequence). This CDR3 is built from 15 residues. Trimming pared 6 bases from V and 0 bases from J, leaving 12 bases between. CDR3 bases: TGTGCCAGTAGCGACACGGACCCAGCCAAAAACATTCAGTACTTC. Protein sequence: CASSDTDPAKNIQYF.

V and J are TRBV6-1 and TRBJ1-2; a possible D gene is TRBD1 (6 bases). The V end lost 6 bases, the J end lost 3 bases, and 11 bases lay between the germline ends. The CDR3 is 13 amino acids. In germline, CDR1 is MNHNS, CDR2 SASEGT. In DNA, the CDR3 is TGTGCCAGCAGGACAACAGGGTACTATGGCTACACCTTC. Translation gives CASRTTGYYGYTF.

This clone was seen at least ten times. The chain couples TRBV6-1 to TRBJ2-7; TRBD2 is a possible D gene (5 bases). V lost 6 bases and J lost 2, with 8 bases in between. Germline V gene lookup returns CDR1 MNHNS and CDR2 SASEGT. The CDR3 totals 12 residues. CDR3 in amino acids: CASRGLAYEQYF. In DNA, the CDR3 is TGTGCCAGCAGAGGACTTGCCTACGAGCAGTACTTC.

CDR3 sequence (DNA): TGTGCCAGCAGCTCCTACAGAGACACCGGGGAGCTGTTTTTT. It codes for CASSSYRDTGELFF. The genes are TRBV11-3 and TRBJ2-2; no firm D call. The V end was cut by 4 bases, the J end by 3 bases, with 9 bases between. CDR3 length: 14 amino acids. Germline CDR1 is SGHNT and CDR2 is YENEEA.

This rearrangement joins TRBV6-1 to TRBJ2-2; possibly TRBD1 for D (6 bases). This CDR3 is built from 17 residues. Germline V gene sequence: CDR1 MNHNS, CDR2 SASEGT. V was shortened by 0 bases and J by 1 base, with 12 bases between the two germline ends. CDR3 loop: CASSEAYGTMNTGELFF. The CDR3 region has the DNA TGTGCCAGCAGTGAAGCCTACGGGACAATGAACACCGGGGAGCTGTTTTTT.